Listed here are 31 T cell receptor beta chains from one sample, sequenced in a study of PD-1 blockade in classical Hodgkin lymphoma. Each and every patient relapsed after autologous stem cell transplantation, and patients got differing brentuximab vedotin exposure. Magnetic negative selection was used to purify CD4+ T cells from thawed PBMCs. The data were produced by immunoSEQ multiplex PCR, yet TCRdb's version contains in-frame clones alone and is incomplete. The table lists roughly 8,300 clones, around 77% of them singletons. The sequencing here drew on CD4+ T cells from blood, taken at baseline. These receptor sequences come from a human donor with classical Hodgkin lymphoma.

The chain combines TRBV29-1 with TRBJ2-1, with D uncertain. Trimming removed 4 bases from V and 4 bases from J, with 8 bases in between. CDR3 size: 12 residues. Germline loops: CDR1 SQVTM, CDR2 ANQGSEA. The DNA for the CDR3 is TGCAGCGTTGTCGGGCAGTACAATGAGCAGTTCTTC. Translated, it gives CSVVGQYNEQFF.

The chain couples TRBV5-5 to TRBJ2-4; 10 bases map to TRBD1. V was pared by 0 bases and J by 7 bases, with 7 bases of the junction left unmatched. CDR1 is SGHKS, CDR2 YYEKEE, per germline (reference sequence). The CDR3 contains 16 residues. In nucleotides, the CDR3 is TGTGCCAGCAGCTTGGCCGAGACAGGGGGCCTGAACATTCAGTACTTC. This encodes CASSLAETGGLNIQYF.

The chain uses TRBV30 and TRBJ1-2; D perhaps matches TRBD1 (5 bases). V was cut by 2 bases and J by 8 bases, with 18 bases left in between. The CDR3 is made up of 14 amino acids. In germline, CDR1 is GTSNPN, CDR2 SVGIG (reference sequence). In nucleotides, the CDR3 is TGTGCCTGGAGTACAGGAATAGGGTCGCGCGGCTACACCTTC. Translated: CAWSTGIGSRGYTF.

The chain couples TRBV7-8 to TRBJ2-5, with unresolved D. With 4 bases removed from V and 4 bases from J, the gap between germline ends came to 1 base. Per the germline V gene, CDR1 is SGHVS and CDR2 is FQNEAQ. The CDR3 has 10 amino acids. The CDR3 loop reads CASSSETQYF. The CDR3 DNA is TGTGCCAGCAGCTCAGAGACCCAGTACTTC.

The rearrangement uses TRBV6-6 and TRBJ1-5; D is perhaps TRBD1 (6 bases). V was cut by 0 bases and J by 3 bases, with 9 bases left in between. This CDR3 has 15 amino acids. The germline V gene has CDR1 MNHNY and CDR2 SVGAGI (reference sequence). In DNA, the CDR3 is TGTGCCAGCAGTTACTCAGGGGGGGACAATCAGCCCCAGCATTTT. It yields the protein CASSYSGGDNQPQHF.

CDR3 sequence: CASSTDSLFDTQYF. CDR3 in DNA: TGCGCCAGCAGCACGGACTCCTTATTTGATACGCAGTATTTT. This chain uses TRBV5-1 with TRBJ2-3; weak D call: TRBD2 (5 bases). This CDR3 region has 14 residues. Trimming left V 4 bases short and J 6 bases short, with 15 bases between. Germline V CDR1 and CDR2: SGHRS, YFSETQ. The variable domain in full, completed from reference TRBV5-1 and TRBJ2-3, reads KAGVTQTPRYLIKTRGQQVTLSCSPISGHRSVSWYQQTPGQGLQFLFEYFSETQRNKGNFPGRFSGRQFSNSRSEMNVSTLELGDSALYLCASSTDSLFDTQYFGPGTRLTVL.

The chain employs TRBV2 and TRBJ1-5; D is possibly TRBD1 (5 bases). Germline CDR1 is SNHLY and CDR2 is FYNNEI. This CDR3 spans 15 amino acids. V was cut by 5 bases and J by 3 bases, with 14 bases left in between. CDR3 nucleotide sequence: TGTGCCAGCAGTTTGGGCAGGGCCCTCAATCAGCCCCAGCATTTT. Its translation is CASSLGRALNQPQHF.

The CDR3 region is CSVWTERAFF. In nucleotides, the CDR3 is TGCAGCGTTTGGACAGAGAGGGCTTTCTTT. The rearrangement links TRBV29-1 to TRBJ1-1; maybe TRBD1 (6 bases). CDR1 is SQVTM and CDR2 is ANQGSEA in the germline V gene. The CDR3 spans 10 residues. The V gene lost 5 bases and the J gene lost 11 bases, with 12 bases spanning the gap.

The V gene is TRBV5-1, the J gene TRBJ1-1; no definite D call. This CDR3 contains 13 residues. Germline V gene lookup returns CDR1 SGHRS and CDR2 YFSETQ. Deletions cut 5 bases from V and 0 bases from J, with 8 bases between. The DNA for the CDR3 is TGCGCCAGCAGTCGACTGATGAACACTGAAGCTTTCTTT. Its translation is CASSRLMNTEAFF.

The chain recombines TRBV5-4 with TRBJ2-4; D is perhaps TRBD1 or TRBD2 (5 bases each). Trimming removed 4 bases from V and 1 base from J, with 18 bases in between. The CDR3 totals 17 residues. Germline V gene data show CDR1 as SGHNT and CDR2 as YYREEE (reference sequence). The CDR3 here is CASSLQKGWGAKNIQYF. The CDR3 region has the DNA TGTGCCAGCAGCCTGCAAAAGGGTTGGGGGGCCAAAAACATTCAGTACTTC. Together with reference TRBV5-4 and TRBJ2-4, the CDR3 gives the full variable domain: ETGVTQSPTHLIKTRGQQVTLRCSSQSGHNTVSWYQQALGQGPQFIFQYYREEENGRGNFPPRFSGLQFPNYSSELNVNALELDDSALYLCASSLQKGWGAKNIQYFGAGTRLSVL.

DNA of the CDR3: TGTGCCAGCAGGCAAGGACTAGAACGGGAGACCCAGTACTTC. As protein: CASRQGLERETQYF. The V call is TRBV28, the J call TRBJ2-5, with 7 bases matching TRBD2. The length of the CDR3 is 14 residues. Germline CDR1 is MDHEN and CDR2 is SYDVKM. Unmatched junction bases numbered 9, after V lost 6 bases and J lost 5 bases. Variable domain in full (rest from reference TRBV28 and TRBJ2-5): DVKVTQSSRYLVKRTGEKVFLECVQDMDHENMFWYRQDPGLGLRLIYFSYDVKMKEKGDIPEGYSVSREKKERFSLILESASTNQTSMYLCASRQGLERETQYFGPGTRLLVL.

J is TRBJ1-3 and V is TRBV11-3; D is ambiguous. Germline values: CDR1 SGHNT, CDR2 YENEEA. Trimming cost V 5 bases and J 3 bases, with 8 bases left between them. This CDR3 spans 13 amino acids. CDR3 sequence (DNA): TGTGCCAGCAGCCCCGAATATGGAAACACCATATATTTT. Its translation: CASSPEYGNTIYF.

The chain is built from TRBV27 and TRBJ1-1; perhaps TRBD1 as D (5 bases). This CDR3 comprises 14 residues. Trimming removed 5 bases at V and 0 bases at J, with 10 bases between. Germline CDR1 MNHEY, CDR2 SMNVEV (reference sequence). The CDR3 DNA is TGTGCCAGCAGTAGCCGACAGCTGAACACTGAAGCTTTCTTT. It translates to CASSSRQLNTEAFF.

This clone occurred a few times. V gene TRBV19 combines with J gene TRBJ1-5, with D uncertain. Germline V gene lookup returns CDR1 LNHDA and CDR2 SQIVND (reference sequence). Trimming removed 4 bases at V and 3 bases at J, with 10 bases between. This CDR3 contains 14 residues. Written as DNA, the CDR3 is TGTGCCAGTAGTACCGGACGGAACAATCAGCCCCAGCATTTT. It translates to CASSTGRNNQPQHF.

V is TRBV18 and J is TRBJ2-1, with D perhaps TRBD1 or TRBD2 (5 bases each). This CDR3 is 13 amino acids long. Trimming took 5 bases from V and 2 from J, leaving 7 bases between them. CDR1 is KGHSH and CDR2 is LQKENI in the germline V gene. CDR3 in amino acids: CASSGGTYNEQFF. The CDR3 DNA is TGTGCCAGCTCAGGGGGAACCTACAATGAGCAGTTCTTC. Full variable domain (remainder filled in from reference TRBV18 and TRBJ2-1): NAGVMQNPRHLVRRRGQEARLRCSPMKGHSHVYWYRQLPEEGLKFMVYLQKENIIDESGMPKERFSAEFPKEGPSILRIQQVVRGDSAAYFCASSGGTYNEQFFGPGTRLTVL.

The rearrangement uses TRBV2 and TRBJ2-7, with 12 bases fitting TRBD2. V shed 9 bases, J shed 2 bases, and the junction held 2 bases outside the gene matches. The CDR3 contains 13 residues. Germline CDR1 and CDR2: SNHLY and FYNNEI. CDR3 nucleotides: TGTGCCAGTGGACTAGCGGGAACCTACGAGCAGTACTTC. Translated, it gives CASGLAGTYEQYF. The entire variable domain, with the rest obtained from reference TRBV2 and TRBJ2-7, is as follows: EPEVTQTPSHQVTQMGQEVILRCVPISNHLYFYWYRQILGQKVEFLVSFYNNEISEKSEIFDDQFSVERPDGSNFTLKIRSTKLEDSAMYFCASGLAGTYEQYFGPGTRLTVT.

This clone is a singleton in its sample. The chain couples TRBV6-5 to TRBJ2-7, with 7 positions matching TRBD2. Germline V CDR1 and CDR2: MNHEY, SVGAGI. V lost 6 bases to trimming and J lost 2 bases; unmatched junction nucleotides: 4. The CDR3 has 13 residues. The chain's CDR3 is CASRPGTTYEQYF. In DNA, the CDR3 is TGTGCCAGCAGGCCAGGGACTACCTACGAGCAGTACTTC.

This clone was detected only a few times. The chain carries TRBV5-1 and TRBJ2-1, with 8 nucleotides matching TRBD1. Germline V lookup: CDR1 SGHRS, CDR2 YFSETQ. The CDR3 runs 15 residues. V shed 4 bases and J 9 bases; nucleotides not matched to a gene: 12. The CDR3 DNA reads TGCGCCAGCAGCCCCCAAACTTTGACAGGGGTTGAGCAGTTCTTC. Its protein is CASSPQTLTGVEQFF.

This clone turned up a few times. The chain links TRBV6-4 to TRBJ1-2; D might be TRBD1 (5 bases). The germline V and J ends were trimmed by 4 bases and 8 bases, with 11 bases remaining between them. CDR1 is MRHNA and CDR2 is SNTAGT in the germline V gene. The CDR3 has 12 residues. The CDR3 nucleotides read TGTGCCAGCAGTGGAACAGGAGGGGGCTACACCTTC. Translated: CASSGTGGGYTF.

The rearrangement uses TRBV7-2 and TRBJ2-1, with D tentatively TRBD2 (5 bases). The ends were cut back, 4 bases at V and 9 bases at J, with 10 bases in the middle. Germline CDR1 is SGHTA and CDR2 is FQGNSA. CDR3 length equals 12 residues. The CDR3 loop is CASSSYGGEQFF. CDR3 sequence (DNA): TGTGCCAGCAGCTCCTACGGAGGTGAGCAGTTCTTC.

The chain recombines TRBV19 with TRBJ2-3; TRBD1 aligns across 8 bases. The germline gives CDR1 LNHDA, CDR2 SQIVND (reference sequence). This CDR3 is built from 15 residues. V gave up 3 bases and J gave up 7 bases; unmatched junction bases: 9. CDR3 protein: CASSMTGDRRYTQYF. CDR3 nucleotide sequence: TGTGCCAGTAGTATGACAGGGGACCGGCGGTATACGCAGTATTTT.

In this sample, this clone turned up a few times. V and J are TRBV7-2 and TRBJ2-7; D gene uncertain. The CDR3 covers 12 residues. Germline values: CDR1 SGHTA, CDR2 FQGNSA. Deletions cut 0 bases from V and 7 bases from J, with 7 bases between. The CDR3 spells CASSLAIGEQYF. The CDR3 region has the DNA TGTGCCAGCAGCTTAGCCATAGGGGAGCAGTACTTC.

V usage is TRBV7-2 and J usage is TRBJ2-5, with TRBD2 matching over 8 bases. V trimming: 2 bases; J trimming: 7 bases; junction bases outside the gene matches: 6. This CDR3 comprises 14 residues. Germline V gene data show CDR1 as SGHTA and CDR2 as FQGNSA. This CDR3 is CASSLIGAGGTQYF. DNA for the CDR3: TGTGCCAGCAGCTTAATTGGTGCGGGGGGGACCCAGTACTTC.

In DNA, the CDR3 is TGTGCCAGCAGGGGGACTAGCCCTGCGGATACGCAGTATTTT. It translates to CASRGTSPADTQYF. The gene calls are TRBV2 and TRBJ2-3; 9 bases align to TRBD2. Germline CDR1 SNHLY, CDR2 FYNNEI. The V segment lost 6 bases and the J segment 6 bases; nucleotides outside the gene matches: 7. The CDR3 is 14 residues long.

The V call is TRBV10-3, the J call TRBJ1-2; D is possibly TRBD1 (5 bases). Germline CDR1 ENHRY, CDR2 SYGVKD. The CDR3 loop spans 14 amino acids. The ends were cut back, 2 bases at V and 2 bases at J, with 9 bases in the middle. The CDR3: CAISEGTVNYGYTF. The CDR3 DNA is TGTGCCATCAGTGAGGGGACGGTCAACTATGGCTACACCTTC.

V usage is TRBV5-4 and J usage is TRBJ2-3, with D uncertain. The CDR3 spans 14 residues. The V and J ends lost 2 bases and 1 base respectively, with 8 bases between them. Per the germline V gene, CDR1 is SGHNT and CDR2 is YYREEE (reference sequence). The CDR3 is CASSFDGRTDTQYF. CDR3 nucleotides: TGTGCCAGCAGCTTCGACGGGCGCACAGATACGCAGTATTTT.

The V call is TRBV7-2, the J call TRBJ2-5; 8 bases match TRBD1. CDR1 SGHTA and CDR2 FQGNSA come from the germline V gene. The CDR3 contains 15 residues. V lost 0 bases to trimming and J lost 5 bases; unmatched junction nucleotides: 5. The CDR3 DNA reads as TGTGCCAGCAGCTTAGCGGTCACAGGGGGGGAGACCCAGTACTTC. Translating it yields CASSLAVTGGETQYF.

This rearrangement joins TRBV5-1 to TRBJ2-2, with 11 positions matching TRBD2. V shed 7 bases and J 4 bases; nucleotides not matched to a gene: 6. The CDR3 is made up of 15 amino acids. Germline V lookup: CDR1 SGHRS, CDR2 YFSETQ. The CDR3 is CASHLSGRATGELFF. The CDR3 DNA follows: TGCGCCAGCCACCTTAGCGGGAGGGCCACCGGGGAGCTGTTTTTT.

The V and J genes are TRBV5-1 and TRBJ2-3; the D gene is possibly TRBD1 (6 bases). Trimming removed 8 bases from V and 0 bases from J, with 19 bases in between. There are 16 residues in the CDR3. Per the germline V gene, CDR1 is SGHRS and CDR2 is YFSETQ. CDR3 sequence (DNA): TGCGCCAGTCCGACCGGGACACACAAGAGCACAGATACGCAGTATTTT. Amino acid sequence: CASPTGTHKSTDTQYF.

The rearrangement joins TRBV7-9 to TRBJ1-6, with TRBD1 identical over 8 bases. The CDR3 has 14 residues. Germline V gives CDR1 SEHNR, CDR2 FQNEAQ (reference sequence). With 6 bases clipped from V and 10 bases from J, the junction kept 8 bases outside the gene matches. The CDR3 is CASRGQGAGSPLHF. The CDR3 region has the DNA TGTGCCAGCAGGGGTCAGGGGGCTGGCTCACCCCTCCACTTT.

The chain is built from TRBV4-2 and TRBJ2-7; D perhaps matches TRBD1 (7 bases). The V gene lost 0 bases and the J gene lost 4 bases, with 22 bases spanning the gap. Germline CDR1 and CDR2: LGHNA and YNFKEQ. This CDR3 has 18 residues. The CDR3 protein is CASSQDPQGPGATYEQYF. In DNA, the CDR3 is TGTGCCAGCAGCCAAGATCCACAGGGGCCGGGGGCGACTTACGAGCAGTACTTC.